This is a list of T cell receptor beta chains from one sample in a study of blood T cell repertoires in COVID-19. Assay used: immunoSEQ multiplex PCR; TCRdb lists only in-frame clones, some missing. The sample lists approximately 350,000 clones; about 89% were seen once. Sequencing input: peripheral blood. Receptor source: a man in his forties with acute or convalescent COVID-19. Both conserved end residues are part of each CDR3.

v_call,j_call,cdr3_aa
TRBV6-2/TRBV6-3,TRBJ1-5,CASSYSSGGQPQHF
TRBV3-1/TRBV3-2,TRBJ2-7,CASSHRLVVSYRQSSYEQYF
TRBV12-3/TRBV12-4,TRBJ2-5,CASSYIETQYF
TRBV10-3,TRBJ2-3,CAIRGTSEADTQYF
TRBV3-1/TRBV3-2,TRBJ1-3,CASSRNRAGNTIYF
TRBV7-6,TRBJ2-1,CASSSGQAEGNEQFF
TRBV27,TRBJ2-7,CASSPLNTYEQYF
TRBV28,TRBJ1-1,CASSWVQGPEAFF
TRBV4-2,TRBJ2-7,CASRLDGTAYEQYF
TRBV19,TRBJ2-1,CASSMGHGGYNEQFF
TRBV5-1,TRBJ1-4,CASIHARRGANEKLFF
TRBV27,TRBJ2-1,CASSLSRGPNEQFF
TRBV29-1,TRBJ1-4,CSVTTPGEKLFF
TRBV11-3,TRBJ2-1,CASSPTRGGQGEQFF